This paragraph covers one T cell receptor (beta chain) sequence. Its antigen remains unknown. The data belong to a study of shared clonotypes between healthy human individuals. The CDR3 extends over 14 amino acids. CDR1 is SQVTM, CDR2 ANQGSEA, per germline. V gave up 6 bases and J gave up 6 bases; unmatched junction bases: 14. Study findings and constraints: Sharing of clonotypes among donors was expected to vary with sequencing depth.

The donor cohort consisted entirely of Caucasian adults residing in Nashville, Tennessee. The table came from immunoSEQ multiplex PCR; TCRdb's copy has only in-frame clones and leaves some out. There are some 1 million clones in the sample; roughly 80% occur only once, and approximately 1.3% lies in the top ten. This TCR derives from a man between 18 and 29 years old in good health. This chain joins TRBV29-1 and TRBJ2-7; 7 bases line up with TRBD1. Sequencing was carried out using memory CD4+ T cells sorted from blood. Subset described: CD45RA-negative fraction. This CDR3 is CSVVPQGRLGEQYF. CDR3 nucleotide sequence: TGCAGCGTCGTGCCACAGGGGCGGCTGGGCGAGCAGTACTTC.